Following are 16 T cell receptor beta chains from one sample sequenced in a study of T cells in narcolepsy. The protocol was immunoSEQ multiplex PCR, while the TCRdb copy is restricted to in-frame clones and leaves out a portion. This sample has about 27,000 clones, with 86% found just once. The sample consisted of CD45RA- memory CD4+ T cells from PBMCs. The receptors derive from a human donor with narcolepsy.

This clone is a singleton in its sample. This chain links TRBV5-1 with TRBJ2-5; maybe TRBD2 (5 bases). Germline V gives CDR1 SGHRS, CDR2 YFSETQ. The CDR3 has 15 residues. Trimming left V 4 bases short and J 1 base short, with 14 bases between. CDR3 sequence: CASSAVGGFQETQYF. CDR3 sequence (DNA): TGCGCCAGCAGCGCTGTGGGCGGGTTCCAAGAGACCCAGTACTTC. Full variable domain (remainder filled in from reference TRBV5-1 and TRBJ2-5): KAGVTQTPRYLIKTRGQQVTLSCSPISGHRSVSWYQQTPGQGLQFLFEYFSETQRNKGNFPGRFSGRQFSNSRSEMNVSTLELGDSALYLCASSAVGGFQETQYFGPGTRLLVL.

This sequence joins TRBV14 and TRBJ2-3; TRBD2 matches 10 bases. Looked up from germline, CDR1 is SGHDN and CDR2 is FVKESK. The CDR3 contains 14 residues. Trimming at V came to 5 bases and at J to 6 bases, leaving 5 bases not matched to a gene. The CDR3 loop is CASSFGTSEDTQYF. The CDR3 DNA is TGTGCCAGCAGCTTCGGGACTAGCGAGGATACGCAGTATTTT.

This clone was detected only once. V and J are TRBV5-4 and TRBJ1-2, with D possibly being TRBD1 (5 bases). Trimming cost V 1 base and J 0 bases, with 10 bases left between them. Germline V gene sequence: CDR1 SGHNT, CDR2 YYREEE (reference sequence). The CDR3 has 15 amino acids. Here the CDR3 reads CASSLLGGSNYGYTF. As DNA, the CDR3 is TGTGCCAGCAGCTTGCTTGGGGGATCTAACTATGGCTACACCTTC.

The CDR3, as DNA: TGTGCCAGTAGTATAGGGGGACCTAGTTTCATTAAGAATGAGCAGTTCTTC. Encoded protein: CASSIGGPSFIKNEQFF. This chain connects TRBV19 to TRBJ2-1; D possibly uses TRBD1 or TRBD2 (5 bases each). The CDR3 runs to 17 residues. Germline loops: CDR1 LNHDA, CDR2 SQIVND (reference sequence). V was trimmed by 1 base and J by 7 bases, leaving 20 bases between them. Full variable domain (missing parts from reference TRBV19 and TRBJ2-1): DGGITQSPKYLFRKEGQNVTLSCEQNLNHDAMYWYRQDPGQGLRLIYYSQIVNDFQKGDIAEGYSVSREKKESFPLTVTSAQKNPTAFYLCASSIGGPSFIKNEQFFGPGTRLTVL.

The V and J genes are TRBV4-1 and TRBJ1-4, with 8 nucleotides matching TRBD1. CDR3 length: 16 residues. Germline V gene data show CDR1 as MGHRA and CDR2 as YSYEKL. V dropped 1 base and J dropped 2; count of bases not matched to a gene: 3. As DNA, the CDR3 is TGCGCCAGCAGCCAAGGCAGGACAGGGACTAATGAAAAACTGTTTTTT. It translates to CASSQGRTGTNEKLFF.

CDR3: CASSAQSGNLFF. The CDR3 bases are TGTGCCAGCAGCGCACAATCCGGGAACCTGTTTTTT. The chain combines TRBV9 with TRBJ2-2; the D gene is possibly TRBD2 (5 bases). V was shortened by 3 bases and J by 14 bases, with 14 bases between the two germline ends. Germline V gene data show CDR1 as SGDLS and CDR2 as YYNGEE. This CDR3 has 12 amino acids.

There are a few counts of this clone. The chain uses TRBV5-5 and TRBJ1-2; D is possibly TRBD1 (5 bases). V lost 4 bases and J 10 bases, leaving 14 bases between the germline ends. The germline CDR1 and CDR2 sequences are SGHKS and YYEKEE (reference sequence). CDR3 length: 12 amino acids. In DNA form, the CDR3 reads TGTGCCAGCAGCAGAGTGTCAGGGCCCTACACCTTC. The encoded protein is CASSRVSGPYTF.

The chain is built from TRBV29-1 and TRBJ1-1; D is undetermined. The CDR3 contains 15 residues. V was shortened by 6 bases and J by 6 bases, with 23 bases between the two germline ends. Germline CDR1 reads SQVTM; CDR2 reads ANQGSEA. The CDR3 bases are TGCAGCGTGAATAACCCCGAGGGCGACATGTCTGAAGCTTTCTTT. It translates to CSVNNPEGDMSEAFF.

In this sample, this clone turned up once. V gene TRBV5-6 combines with J gene TRBJ1-6, with D perhaps TRBD1 (5 bases). Trimming took 4 bases from V and 7 from J, leaving 12 bases between them. The CDR3 totals 14 residues. The germline V gene has CDR1 SGHDT and CDR2 YYEEEE. The CDR3 DNA sequence: TGTGCCAGCAGCGCCCGTTCAGGGAATTCACCCCTCCACTTT. This sequence encodes CASSARSGNSPLHF.

CDR3 region: CASSLGGENEAFF. The CDR3 region has the DNA TGTGCCAGCAGCTTGGGGGGAGAGAATGAAGCTTTCTTT. This sequence joins TRBV5-4 and TRBJ1-1; unclear D gene. In germline, CDR1 is SGHNT, CDR2 YYREEE (reference sequence). V shed 0 bases and J shed 7 bases, with 10 bases lying between them. CDR3 length: 13 residues.

The chain employs TRBV19 and TRBJ2-3; 7 bases are shared with TRBD2. This CDR3 has 14 amino acids. Germline V gives CDR1 LNHDA, CDR2 SQIVND (reference sequence). V dropped 3 bases and J dropped 1; count of bases not matched to a gene: 1. The CDR3 is CASSIAGGTDTQYF. CDR3 DNA: TGTGCCAGTAGTATCGCGGGGGGCACAGATACGCAGTATTTT. Filled out from reference TRBV19 and TRBJ2-3, the complete variable domain reads DGGITQSPKYLFRKEGQNVTLSCEQNLNHDAMYWYRQDPGQGLRLIYYSQIVNDFQKGDIAEGYSVSREKKESFPLTVTSAQKNPTAFYLCASSIAGGTDTQYFGPGTRLTVL.

J is TRBJ1-1 and V is TRBV5-1, with 9 bases lining up with TRBD1. Germline CDR1 reads SGHRS; CDR2 reads YFSETQ. The CDR3 contains 14 residues. J was trimmed by 7 bases and V by 3 bases; bases with no gene match: 7. DNA of the CDR3: TGCGCCAGCAGCTCTACCGGGACAGGGAATGAAGCTTTCTTT. This encodes CASSSTGTGNEAFF.

The chain links TRBV28 to TRBJ1-5, with 9 nucleotides matching TRBD1. The trim removed 2 bases at V and 4 bases at J, leaving 3 bases unmatched. CDR1 MDHEN and CDR2 SYDVKM come from the germline V gene. This CDR3 has 15 amino acids. CDR3 nucleotides: TGTGCCAGCAGTTTAGGGGACAGGGAGAATCAGCCCCAGCATTTT. Translating it yields CASSLGDRENQPQHF.

The V call is TRBV28, the J call TRBJ1-2; weak D call: TRBD1 (6 bases). Germline V gene lookup returns CDR1 MDHEN and CDR2 SYDVKM. CDR3 length: 14 residues. The V end was cut by 3 bases, the J end by 5 bases, with 13 bases between. The CDR3 region is CASSLGTGRYGYTF. CDR3 nucleotide sequence: TGTGCCAGCAGTTTGGGAACAGGGAGGTATGGCTACACCTTC.

The chain couples TRBV19 to TRBJ2-7; D is possibly TRBD2 (7 bases). Trimming pared 7 bases from V and 1 base from J, leaving 20 bases between. Germline CDR1 is LNHDA and CDR2 is SQIVND (reference sequence). CDR3 length: 16 amino acids. The CDR3 bases are TGTGCCAGTAAGCCCAGAGGGGGGGATCGGTCCTACGAGCAGTACTTC. Amino acids: CASKPRGGDRSYEQYF. Full variable domain (missing parts from reference TRBV19 and TRBJ2-7): DGGITQSPKYLFRKEGQNVTLSCEQNLNHDAMYWYRQDPGQGLRLIYYSQIVNDFQKGDIAEGYSVSREKKESFPLTVTSAQKNPTAFYLCASKPRGGDRSYEQYFGPGTRLTVT.

The chain recombines TRBV18 with TRBJ2-1, with D hard to call. Germline V gene data show CDR1 as KGHSH and CDR2 as LQKENI. The CDR3 sequence is 12 residues long. Trimming cost V 1 base and J 6 bases, with 4 bases left between them. The CDR3 nucleotides read TGTGCCAGCTCACCACTCCTCAATGAGCAGTTCTTC. Amino acids: CASSPLLNEQFF.